These 13 T cell receptor beta chains originate from one sample sequenced in a study of blood T cell repertoires in COVID-19. Sequencing was performed with immunoSEQ multiplex PCR; in TCRdb, only in-frame clones are kept and a portion is missing. Of about 170,000 clones detected, roughly 88% appear once; the ten largest clones hold 6.5% to 7.5%. Sequencing used peripheral blood. These receptor sequences come from a man aged 80 or over with COVID-19, enrolled during active disease.

CDR3 sequence: CASSLRGLAPGETQYF. The CDR3 DNA sequence: TGTGCCAGCAGTTTAAGGGGACTAGCGCCGGGGGAGACCCAGTACTTC. V gene TRBV28 combines with J gene TRBJ2-5; 10 nucleotides match TRBD2. After removal of 2 bases from V and 5 bases from J, the junction contained 8 bases not matched to a gene. Looked up from germline, CDR1 is MDHEN and CDR2 is SYDVKM. This CDR3 has 16 residues.

This chain joins TRBV5-8 and TRBJ2-2, with 7 positions matching TRBD1. From germline, CDR1 is SGHTS and CDR2 YDEGEE. The V gene end was trimmed by 4 bases and the J gene end by 5 bases; junction bases not matched to a gene: 8. The CDR3 is 15 residues long. CDR3 in amino acids: CASSPGQRRTGELFF. Here the CDR3 DNA reads TGTGCCAGCAGCCCGGGACAGAGAAGGACCGGGGAGCTGTTTTTT.

This chain joins TRBV5-6 and TRBJ2-2, with a weak D call TRBD2 (6 bases). The CDR3 consists of 15 residues. Trimming stripped 4 bases from V and 2 bases from J, with 12 bases between. Germline loops: CDR1 SGHDT, CDR2 YYEEEE. CDR3 DNA: TGTGCCAGCAGCCTGGGACTCCTTAACACCGGGGAGCTGTTTTTT. Translation gives CASSLGLLNTGELFF.

The chain links TRBV27 to TRBJ1-1; 9 nucleotides match TRBD1. V shed 4 bases, J shed 3 bases, and the junction held 9 bases outside the gene matches. This CDR3 is built from 16 residues. From germline, CDR1 is MNHEY and CDR2 SMNVEV (reference sequence). The CDR3 DNA sequence: TGTGCCAGCAGTTCCGACAGGGGGATCAGTGACACTGAAGCTTTCTTT. Translating it yields CASSSDRGISDTEAFF.

The J gene is TRBJ1-2, the V gene TRBV25-1; 7 bases align to TRBD1. Germline CDR1 reads MGHDK; CDR2 reads SYGVNS. V shed 6 bases, J shed 3 bases, and the junction held 10 bases outside the gene matches. This CDR3 is built from 15 residues. CDR3 bases: TGTGCCAGCAGCAATTTCAGGGGGTTTGACTATGGCTACACCTTC. It encodes CASSNFRGFDYGYTF.

Concerning this clone itself: Other DNA sequences of this sample code for an identical CDR3. The rearrangement links TRBV5-4 to TRBJ1-3; D is uncertain. The CDR3 totals 14 residues. V shed 2 bases and J shed 4 bases, with 10 bases lying between them. In germline, CDR1 is SGHNT, CDR2 YYREEE (reference sequence). The CDR3 sequence is CASSFEGSGNTIYF. CDR3 nucleotides: TGTGCCAGCAGCTTTGAAGGGAGCGGAAACACCATATATTTT.

V is TRBV19 and J is TRBJ1-1; D is ambiguous. The CDR3 covers 16 residues. Trimming took 4 bases from V and 0 from J, leaving 15 bases between them. CDR1 is LNHDA, CDR2 SQIVND, per germline (reference sequence). Here the CDR3 reads CASSTVAVPMNTEAFF. DNA for the CDR3: TGTGCCAGTAGTACAGTGGCAGTTCCAATGAACACTGAAGCTTTCTTT.

This chain connects TRBV4-1 to TRBJ2-1; D is possibly TRBD1 (5 bases). V dropped 1 base and J dropped 8 bases, with 12 bases sitting between them. The length of the CDR3 is 14 residues. Germline V CDR1 and CDR2: MGHRA, YSYEKL. CDR3 DNA sequence: TGCGCCAGCAGCCAAGGTGGGCAGGGCTATGAGCAGTTCTTC. Translation: CASSQGGQGYEQFF.

The chain recombines TRBV28 with TRBJ2-7; D gene unclear. The germline V and J ends were trimmed by 3 bases and 0 bases, with 6 bases remaining between them. CDR1 is MDHEN, CDR2 SYDVKM, per germline. The CDR3 runs to 13 residues. The CDR3 DNA is TGTGCCAGCAGTTTGAGGATCTCCTACGAGCAGTACTTC. This translates into CASSLRISYEQYF.

The V gene is TRBV11-3, the J gene TRBJ1-5, with 10 bases that match TRBD1. The V gene's germline CDR1 is SGHNT and CDR2 YENEEA. The CDR3 is 15 residues long. J lost 4 bases, V lost 2 bases, and 2 bases had no gene match. Written as DNA, the CDR3 is TGTGCCAGCAGCTTAAGGGACAGGGGAAATCAGCCCCAGCATTTT. The encoded protein is CASSLRDRGNQPQHF.

The CDR3 DNA sequence: TGTGCCAGCAGCGCAGACCCCGGGACCTACAATGAGCAGTTCTTC. This encodes CASSADPGTYNEQFF. The chain recombines TRBV9 with TRBJ2-1, with a tentative D call TRBD2 (5 bases). Germline-derived CDR1 and CDR2 are SGDLS and YYNGEE. The germline V and J ends were trimmed by 3 bases and 2 bases, with 12 bases remaining between them. The CDR3 totals 15 residues. The whole variable domain, remainder taken from reference TRBV9 and TRBJ2-1, is DSGVTQTPKHLITATGQRVTLRCSPRSGDLSVYWYQQSLDQGLQFLIQYYNGEERAKGNILERFSAQQFPDLHSELNLSSLELGDSALYFCASSADPGTYNEQFFGPGTRLTVL.

V gene TRBV13 combines with J gene TRBJ1-2, with D perhaps TRBD1 (5 bases). CDR3 length: 15 residues. Looked up from germline, CDR1 is PRHDT and CDR2 is FYEKMQ (reference sequence). Deletions cut 6 bases from V and 2 bases from J, with 16 bases between. The CDR3 loop reads CASSRFDSANYGYTF. The CDR3 region has the DNA TGTGCCAGCAGTCGGTTCGACAGCGCGAACTATGGCTACACCTTC. Drawing the rest from reference TRBV13 and TRBJ1-2, the complete variable domain is AAGVIQSPRHLIKEKRETATLKCYPIPRHDTVYWYQQGPGQDPQFLISFYEKMQSDKGSIPDRFSAQQFSDYHSELNMSSLELGDSALYFCASSRFDSANYGYTFGSGTRLTVV.

This clone has a handful of counts. The chain links TRBV5-1 to TRBJ2-7; 9 bases agree with TRBD1. Unmatched junction bases numbered 7, after V lost 4 bases and J lost 2 bases. The CDR3 extends over 15 amino acids. Per germline, CDR1 SGHRS and CDR2 YFSETQ. CDR3: CASSPTGTGTYEQYF. Here the CDR3 DNA reads TGCGCCAGCAGCCCTACCGGGACAGGGACCTACGAGCAGTACTTC.